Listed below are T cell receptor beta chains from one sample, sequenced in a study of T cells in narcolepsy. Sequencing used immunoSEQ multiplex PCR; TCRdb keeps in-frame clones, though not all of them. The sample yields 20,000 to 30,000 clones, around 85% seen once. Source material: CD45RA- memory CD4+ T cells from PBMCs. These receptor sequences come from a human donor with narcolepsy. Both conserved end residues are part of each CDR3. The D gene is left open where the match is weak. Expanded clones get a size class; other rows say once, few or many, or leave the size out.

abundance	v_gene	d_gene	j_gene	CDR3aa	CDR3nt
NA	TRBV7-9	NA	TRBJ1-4	CASSSDKRGEKLFF	TGTGCCAGCAGCTCCGACAAAAGGGGCGAAAAACTGTTTTTT
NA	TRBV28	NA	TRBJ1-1	CASSPGGWIPEAFF	TGTGCCAGCAGCCCGGGGGGCTGGATACCTGAAGCTTTCTTT
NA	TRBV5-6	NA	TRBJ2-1	CASYRDFRSSYNEQFF	TGTGCCAGTTACCGGGACTTCCGGAGCTCCTACAATGAGCAGTTCTTC
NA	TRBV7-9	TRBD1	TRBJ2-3	CASSQMTGRDTQYF	TGTGCCAGCAGCCAGATGACAGGGAGAGATACGCAGTATTTT
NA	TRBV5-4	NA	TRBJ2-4	CASRGDLAKNIQYF	TGTGCCAGCAGAGGGGATCTAGCCAAAAACATTCAGTACTTC
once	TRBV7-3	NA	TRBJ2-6	CASSLSGHPSGANVLTF	TGTGCCAGCAGCTTATCGGGACACCCCTCTGGGGCCAACGTCCTGACTTTC
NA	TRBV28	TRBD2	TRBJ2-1	CATWWTGGSYNEQFF	TGTGCCACCTGGTGGACGGGAGGGTCCTACAATGAGCAGTTCTTC
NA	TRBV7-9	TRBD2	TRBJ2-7	CASSLQGTGRAYEQYF	TGTGCCAGCAGCTTACAGGGTACCGGGAGGGCCTACGAGCAGTACTTC
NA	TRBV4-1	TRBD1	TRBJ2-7	CASSYPDRGVREQYF	TGCGCCAGCAGCTACCCGGACAGGGGAGTTCGCGAGCAGTACTTC
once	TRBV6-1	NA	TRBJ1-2	CASSEAHGQSIFGYTF	TGTGCCAGCAGTGAAGCTCACGGACAGAGCATCTTTGGCTACACCTTC
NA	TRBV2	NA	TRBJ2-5	CASNSRRIQETQYF	TGTGCCAGCAATTCTAGGCGGATACAAGAGACCCAGTACTTC
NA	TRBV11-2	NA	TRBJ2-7	CASSSEPFSYEQYF	TGTGCCAGCAGCTCGGAGCCGTTCTCCTACGAGCAGTACTTC
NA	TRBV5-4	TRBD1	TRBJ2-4	CASSLEGATKNIQYF	TGTGCCAGCAGCTTGGAGGGGGCGACCAAAAACATTCAGTACTTC
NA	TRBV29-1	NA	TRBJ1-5	CSVGSGVDQPQHF	TGCAGCGTTGGATCAGGGGTTGACCAGCCCCAGCATTTT
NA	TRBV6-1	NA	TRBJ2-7	CASSVGQKISYEQYF	TGTGCCAGCAGTGTTGGCCAGAAAATCTCCTACGAGCAGTACTTC
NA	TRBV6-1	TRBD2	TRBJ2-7	CASGLAYEQYF	TGTGCCAGCGGACTAGCGTACGAGCAGTACTTC
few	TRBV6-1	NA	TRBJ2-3	CASSALQGLGTDTQYF	TGTGCCAGCAGTGCCCTCCAGGGGCTGGGCACAGATACGCAGTATTTT
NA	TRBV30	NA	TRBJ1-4	CAWGPGRNEKLFF	TGTGCCTGGGGCCCAGGAAGGAATGAAAAACTGTTTTTT
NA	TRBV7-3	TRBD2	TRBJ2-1	CASSSPGLHNEQFF	TGTGCCAGCAGCTCCCCGGGACTACATAATGAGCAGTTCTTC
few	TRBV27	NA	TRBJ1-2	CASSFQDPGRYYGYTF	TGTGCCAGCAGTTTCCAGGACCCCGGGAGATACTATGGCTACACCTTC
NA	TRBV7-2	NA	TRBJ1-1	CASKRGGMNTEAFF	TGTGCCAGCAAACGGGGGGGGATGAACACTGAAGCTTTCTTT
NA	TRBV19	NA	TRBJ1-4	CASRTTGGGEKLFF	TGTGCCAGTAGGACGACAGGAGGAGGTGAAAAACTGTTTTTT
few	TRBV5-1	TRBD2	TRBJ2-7	CASSLGLAGGATKNPTYEQYF	TGCGCCAGCAGCTTAGGACTAGCGGGAGGCGCCACCAAAAACCCTACCTACGAGCAGTACTTC
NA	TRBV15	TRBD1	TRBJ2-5	CATSRGQIQETQYF	TGTGCCACCAGCAGGGGACAGATACAAGAGACCCAGTACTTC
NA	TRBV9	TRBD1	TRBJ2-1	CASSFAGTDSYNEQFF	TGTGCCAGCAGCTTTGCCGGGACAGACTCCTACAATGAGCAGTTCTTC
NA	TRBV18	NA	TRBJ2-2	CASSLDSTGELFF	TGTGCCAGCTCACTAGATTCCACCGGGGAGCTGTTTTTT
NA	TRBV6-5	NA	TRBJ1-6	CATLGSHNSPLHF	TGTGCCACTCTCGGGTCTCATAATTCACCCCTCCACTTT
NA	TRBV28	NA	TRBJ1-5	CASSLGGHQPQHF	TGTGCCAGCAGTTTAGGAGGCCATCAGCCCCAGCATTTT
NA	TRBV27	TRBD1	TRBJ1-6	CASSTENRGVDSPLHF	TGTGCCAGCAGTACCGAGAACAGGGGAGTTGATTCACCCCTCCACTTT
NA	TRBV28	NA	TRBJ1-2	CASSQGGFSGRLFNYGYTF	TGTGCCAGCAGTCAAGGGGGATTTTCTGGCAGACTATTTAACTATGGCTACACCTTC
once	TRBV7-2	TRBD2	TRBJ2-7	CASRPRGESYEQYF	TGTGCCAGCAGGCCCCGGGGGGAGTCCTACGAGCAGTACTTC
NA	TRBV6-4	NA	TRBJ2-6	CASSDPPGSTSGANVLTF	TGTGCCAGCAGTGACCCTCCCGGGAGTACCTCTGGGGCCAACGTCCTGACTTTC
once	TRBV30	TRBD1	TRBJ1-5	CAWGTANNQPQHF	TGTGCCTGGGGGACAGCTAACAATCAGCCCCAGCATTTT
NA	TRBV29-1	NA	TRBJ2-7	CSVALDQIGLAGWEQYF	TGCAGCGTCGCCCTCGACCAAATAGGGCTAGCCGGGTGGGAGCAGTACTTC
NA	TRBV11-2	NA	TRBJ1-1	CASSLGAGNTEAFF	TGTGCCAGCAGCTTAGGGGCAGGGAACACTGAAGCTTTCTTT
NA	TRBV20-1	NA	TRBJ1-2	CSASGIYGYTF	TGCAGTGCTTCAGGGATCTATGGCTACACCTTC
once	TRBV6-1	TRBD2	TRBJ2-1	CASSLPISGGNEQFF	TGTGCCAGCAGCCTTCCTATTAGCGGGGGCAATGAGCAGTTCTTC
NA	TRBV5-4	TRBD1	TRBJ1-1	CASSFRTGGMHTEAFF	TGTGCCAGCAGCTTCCGGACAGGGGGTATGCACACTGAAGCTTTCTTT
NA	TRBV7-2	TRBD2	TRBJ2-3	CASRLGRFGKDTQYF	TGTGCCAGCCGACTCGGGAGGTTTGGTAAAGATACGCAGTATTTT
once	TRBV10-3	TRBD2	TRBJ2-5	CAISESGLADRAQYF	TGTGCCATCAGTGAGTCAGGTCTAGCGGATCGGGCCCAGTACTTC
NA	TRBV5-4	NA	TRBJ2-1	CASRPGSLGRQFF	TGTGCCAGCAGGCCCGGGTCTCTCGGTCGGCAGTTCTTC
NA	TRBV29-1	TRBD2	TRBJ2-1	CSVEASGIYNEQFF	TGCAGCGTTGAGGCTAGCGGCATCTACAATGAGCAGTTCTTC
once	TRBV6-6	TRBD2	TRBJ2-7	CASSYWGAGGSYEQYF	TGTGCCAGCAGTTATTGGGGAGCGGGAGGTTCCTACGAGCAGTACTTC
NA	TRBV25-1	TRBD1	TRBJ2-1	CASSSTSTGASYNEQFF	TGTGCCAGCAGTAGTACATCAACAGGGGCCTCCTACAATGAGCAGTTCTTC
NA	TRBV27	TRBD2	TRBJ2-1	CASMDLAGGFYNEQFF	TGTGCCAGCATGGATTTAGCGGGAGGTTTCTACAATGAGCAGTTCTTC